The 3 T cell receptor beta chains reported below all come from one sample, sequenced in a study of CD8+ T cells in alopecia areata. RNA was extracted and reverse transcribed into cDNA as the sequencing template. Clones were read by immunoSEQ multiplex PCR, and TCRdb kept only the in-frame ones, dropping some. The repertoire holds around 190,000 clones, with roughly 50% as singletons. Sequencing was performed on CD8+ T cells sorted from blood. Receptor source: a human donor in good health.

In this sample, this clone turned up a few times. The chain combines TRBV10-3 with TRBJ2-3; D possibly corresponds to TRBD2 (5 bases). The germline V and J ends were trimmed by 0 bases and 5 bases, with 6 bases remaining between them. The V gene's germline CDR1 is ENHRY and CDR2 SYGVKD. There are 13 residues in the CDR3. This CDR3 is CAISESAVDTQYF. The CDR3 DNA sequence: TGTGCCATCAGTGAGTCAGCGGTAGATACGCAGTATTTT.

This clone was counted a few times. This sequence joins TRBV19 and TRBJ2-7, with D possibly being TRBD1 (6 bases). The CDR3 spans 13 residues. CDR1 and CDR2 (germline): LNHDA, SQIVND (reference sequence). Trimming cost V 6 bases and J 4 bases, with 13 bases left between them. In DNA form, the CDR3 reads TGTGCCAGTAGGCCGGGACACCTGTACGAGCAGTACTTC. Translating it yields CASRPGHLYEQYF. The entire variable domain, with the rest obtained from reference TRBV19 and TRBJ2-7, is as follows: DGGITQSPKYLFRKEGQNVTLSCEQNLNHDAMYWYRQDPGQGLRLIYYSQIVNDFQKGDIAEGYSVSREKKESFPLTVTSAQKNPTAFYLCASRPGHLYEQYFGPGTRLTVT.

The chain couples TRBV30 to TRBJ2-7; the match to TRBD1 covers 12 bases. CDR1 GTSNPN and CDR2 SVGIG come from the germline V gene (reference sequence). V shed 5 bases and J 5 bases; nucleotides not matched to a gene: 1. This CDR3 region has 12 residues. The CDR3 spells CAWGTGGDEQYF. The CDR3 coding sequence is TGTGCCTGGGGGACAGGGGGCGACGAGCAGTACTTC. The full variable domain, its missing parts supplied by reference TRBV30 and TRBJ2-7, is SQTIHQWPATLVQPVGSPLSLECTVEGTSNPNLYWYRQAAGRGLQLLFYSVGIGQISSEVPQNLSASRPQDRQFILSSKKLLLSDSGFYLCAWGTGGDEQYFGPGTRLTVT.